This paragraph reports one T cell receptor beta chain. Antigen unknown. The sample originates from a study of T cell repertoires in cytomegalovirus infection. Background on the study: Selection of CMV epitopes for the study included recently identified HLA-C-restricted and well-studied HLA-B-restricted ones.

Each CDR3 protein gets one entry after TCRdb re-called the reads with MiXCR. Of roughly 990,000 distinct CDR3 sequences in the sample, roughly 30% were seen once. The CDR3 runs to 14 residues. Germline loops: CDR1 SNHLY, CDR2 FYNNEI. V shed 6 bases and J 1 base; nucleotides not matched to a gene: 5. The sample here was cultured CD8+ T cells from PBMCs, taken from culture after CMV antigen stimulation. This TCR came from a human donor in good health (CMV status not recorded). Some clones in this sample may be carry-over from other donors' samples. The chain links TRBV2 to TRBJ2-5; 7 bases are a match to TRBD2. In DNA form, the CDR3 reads TGTGCCAGCAGGCCAGCGGGGATCCAAGAGACCCAGTACTTC. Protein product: CASRPAGIQETQYF.